Sequencing of this T cell receptor (beta chain) was carried out in a study of blood T cell repertoires in COVID-19. There are a few counts of this clone. This CDR3 is also generated by other DNA sequences in the sample. Repertoires were generated with immunoSEQ multiplex PCR, while TCRdb's copy carries only in-frame clones and drops some. The sample consists of 280,000 or so clones, 85% of them appearing once. What the recovered Cohort 3 donors had was two negative PCRs, clearance, or symptom resolution. The sequence derives from a woman between 45 and 60 years old who had recovered from COVID-19. The sequenced sample was PBMCs or T cells enriched from blood (not recorded which).

The DNA for the CDR3 is TGTGCCAGCAGCCCGGGGAGCAACTATGGCTACACCTTC. Protein sequence: CASSPGSNYGYTF. V is TRBV5-5 and J is TRBJ1-2; D gene uncertain. The CDR3 covers 13 residues. The germline V gene has CDR1 SGHKS and CDR2 YYEKEE (reference sequence). Trimming pared 4 bases from V and 2 bases from J, leaving 9 bases between.